This TCR beta chain comes out of a study of blood T cell repertoires in COVID-19. The table came from immunoSEQ multiplex PCR; TCRdb's copy has only in-frame clones and leaves some out. The profile shows approximately 100,000 clones, 85% of them singletons. The germline V gene has CDR1 MNHNS and CDR2 SASEGT. This CDR3 is built from 13 residues. Trimming stripped 2 bases from V and 3 bases from J, with 7 bases between. Material: peripheral blood. The rearrangement joins TRBV6-1 to TRBJ1-1; a possible D gene is TRBD1 (6 bases). The sequence was collected from a woman in her 70s with active or convalescent COVID-19. Here the CDR3 DNA reads TGTGCCAGCAGTGAAAAGGGGGACACTGAAGCTTTCTTT. Translated: CASSEKGDTEAFF.